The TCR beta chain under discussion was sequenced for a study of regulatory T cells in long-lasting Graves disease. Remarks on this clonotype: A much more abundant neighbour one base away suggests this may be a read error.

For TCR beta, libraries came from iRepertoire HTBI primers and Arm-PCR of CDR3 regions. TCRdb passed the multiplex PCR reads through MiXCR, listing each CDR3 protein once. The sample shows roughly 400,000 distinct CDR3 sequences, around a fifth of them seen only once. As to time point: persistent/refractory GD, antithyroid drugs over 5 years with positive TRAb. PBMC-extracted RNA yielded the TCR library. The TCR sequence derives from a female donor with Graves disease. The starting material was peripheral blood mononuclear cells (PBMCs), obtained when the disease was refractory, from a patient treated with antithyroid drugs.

In DNA form, the CDR3 reads TGTGCCAGCAGCGTATATACGGGAACCACTGAAGCTTTCTTT. This codes for CASSVYTGTTEAFF. This chain links TRBV9 with TRBJ1-1; D is ambiguous. Germline V gives CDR1 SGDLS, CDR2 YYNGEE. Trimming stripped 1 base from V and 4 bases from J, with 11 bases between. This CDR3 has 14 amino acids.